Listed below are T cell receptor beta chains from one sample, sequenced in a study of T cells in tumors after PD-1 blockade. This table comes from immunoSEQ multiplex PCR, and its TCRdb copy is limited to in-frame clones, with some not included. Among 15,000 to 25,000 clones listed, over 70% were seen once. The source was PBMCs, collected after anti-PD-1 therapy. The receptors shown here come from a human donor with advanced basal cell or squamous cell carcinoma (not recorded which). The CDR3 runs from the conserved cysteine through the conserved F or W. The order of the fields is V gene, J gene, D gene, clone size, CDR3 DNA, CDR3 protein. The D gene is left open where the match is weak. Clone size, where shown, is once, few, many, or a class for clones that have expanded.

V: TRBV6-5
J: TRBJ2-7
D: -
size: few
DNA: TGTGCCAGCAGCTACGGGGAGTTATACGAGCAGTACTTC
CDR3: CASSYGELYEQYF

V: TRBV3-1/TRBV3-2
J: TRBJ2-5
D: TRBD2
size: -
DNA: TGTGCCAGCAGCCAAGAACTGTCGAGACTAGCGGGGTCTCCCCAAGAGACCCAGTACTTC
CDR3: CASSQELSRLAGSPQETQYF

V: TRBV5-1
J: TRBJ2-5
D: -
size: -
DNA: TGCGCCAGCAGCCTAGAGGGGACCCAGTACTTC
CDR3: CASSLEGTQYF

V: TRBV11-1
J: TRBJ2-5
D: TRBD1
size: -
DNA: TGTGCCAGCACGCCGCTTTTAGGGGGCGGCGAGACCCAGTACTTC
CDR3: CASTPLLGGGETQYF

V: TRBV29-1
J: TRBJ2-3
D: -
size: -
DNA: TGCAGCGTTGAAGAGCCCCGGGGGAACTTAGATACGCAGTATTTT
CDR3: CSVEEPRGNLDTQYF

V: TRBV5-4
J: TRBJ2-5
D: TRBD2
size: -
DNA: TGTGCCAGCAGCTGGGGACTAGCGGAAGAGACCCAGTACTTC
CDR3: CASSWGLAEETQYF

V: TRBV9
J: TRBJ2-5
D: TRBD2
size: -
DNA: TGTGCCAGCAGCGTAGGTAGCAGCGGGGGGGCCGGAAAGACCCAGTACTTC
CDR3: CASSVGSSGGAGKTQYF

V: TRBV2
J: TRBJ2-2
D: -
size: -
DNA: TGTGCCAGCGGATTAATTTTCGGGGAGCTGTTTTTT
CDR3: CASGLIFGELFF

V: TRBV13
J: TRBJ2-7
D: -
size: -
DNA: TGTGCCAGCAGCTTAGGAGTGAACCGAGTCTACGAGCAGTACTTC
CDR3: CASSLGVNRVYEQYF

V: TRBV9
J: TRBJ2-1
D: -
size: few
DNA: TGTGCCAGCAGCGGGGTAGCCCGGTATGAGCAGTTCTTC
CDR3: CASSGVARYEQFF

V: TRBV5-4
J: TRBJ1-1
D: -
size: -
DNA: TGTGCCAGCAGCTTGGGTCAGGGAGGCGTTGGCACTGAAGCTTTCTTT
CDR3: CASSLGQGGVGTEAFF

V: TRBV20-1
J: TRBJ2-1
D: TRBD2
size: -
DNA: TGCAGTGCTAAGACTAGCTATGAGCAGTTCTTC
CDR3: CSAKTSYEQFF

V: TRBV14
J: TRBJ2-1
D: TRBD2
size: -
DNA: TGTGCCAGCTCCCGGGGGGTATACAATGAGCAGTTCTTC
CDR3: CASSRGVYNEQFF

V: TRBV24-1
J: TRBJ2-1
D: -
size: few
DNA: TGTGCCACCAGTGATCGCGCCTGGCGAAACACCTACAATGAGCAGTTCTTC
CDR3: CATSDRAWRNTYNEQFF

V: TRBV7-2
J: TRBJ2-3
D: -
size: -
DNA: TGTGCCAGCAGCCCACTAAGTAGCACAGATACGCAGTATTTT
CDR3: CASSPLSSTDTQYF

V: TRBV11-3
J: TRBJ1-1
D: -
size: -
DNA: TGTGCCAGCAGCTTAGAAAGTAGGGGAGGTACTGAAGCTTTCTTT
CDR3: CASSLESRGGTEAFF

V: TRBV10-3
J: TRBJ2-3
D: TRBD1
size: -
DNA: TGTGCCATCAAAACAGGACAGGTGGCAGATACGCAGTATTTT
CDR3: CAIKTGQVADTQYF

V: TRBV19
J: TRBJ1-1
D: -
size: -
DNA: TGTGCCAGTAGTATGGGTGAGGGCACTGAAGCTTTCTTT
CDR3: CASSMGEGTEAFF

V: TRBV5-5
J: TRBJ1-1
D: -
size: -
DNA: TGTGCCAGCAGCCTTCTTCTGGAGGGGAGCGCTGAAGCTTTCTTT
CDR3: CASSLLLEGSAEAFF

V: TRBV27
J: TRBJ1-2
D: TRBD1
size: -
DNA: TGTGCCAGCAGTAGGACAGGGGCGGGCTATGGCTACACCTTC
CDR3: CASSRTGAGYGYTF

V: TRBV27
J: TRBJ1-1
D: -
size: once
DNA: TGTGCCAGCAGTTTGAGGACACAAAACACTGAAGCTTTCTTT
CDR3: CASSLRTQNTEAFF

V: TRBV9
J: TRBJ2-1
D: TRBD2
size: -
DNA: TGTGCCAGCAGCGTAGCACAGGGTGGGGCTAGCGGGGAAAATGAGCAGTTCTTC
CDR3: CASSVAQGGASGENEQFF

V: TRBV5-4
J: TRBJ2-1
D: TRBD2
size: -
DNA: TGTGCCAGCAGCCCCGGGACTAGAGGCAATGAGCAGTTCTTC
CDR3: CASSPGTRGNEQFF

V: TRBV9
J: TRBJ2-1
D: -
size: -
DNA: TGTGCCAGCAGCGTAGGAGACTTCAATGAGCAGTTCTTC
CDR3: CASSVGDFNEQFF

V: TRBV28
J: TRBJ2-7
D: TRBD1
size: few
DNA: TGTGCCAGCCTTCAGGACAGGGAATTCAAGCAGTACTTC
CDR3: CASLQDREFKQYF

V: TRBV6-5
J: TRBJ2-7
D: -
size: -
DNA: TGTGCCAGCAGTCCAAACAGCTTCTACGAGCAGTACTTC
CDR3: CASSPNSFYEQYF

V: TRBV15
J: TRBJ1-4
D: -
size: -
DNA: TGTGCCACCAGCAGAGATACCCCCACTGCAACTAATGAAAAACTGTTTTTT
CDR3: CATSRDTPTATNEKLFF

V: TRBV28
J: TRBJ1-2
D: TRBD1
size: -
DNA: TGTGCCAGCAGTTTAATGGGGACAGGGAAATTCTTTAGTGGCTACACCTTC
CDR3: CASSLMGTGKFFSGYTF

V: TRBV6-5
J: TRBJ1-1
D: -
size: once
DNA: TGTGCCAGCAGTTTGGCAGAAATGAACACTGAAGCTTTCTTT
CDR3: CASSLAEMNTEAFF

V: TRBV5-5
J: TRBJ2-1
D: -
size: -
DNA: TGTGCCAGCAGCTTGGCCGCAGGGAGTCAGAACAATGAGCAGTTCTTC
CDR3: CASSLAAGSQNNEQFF

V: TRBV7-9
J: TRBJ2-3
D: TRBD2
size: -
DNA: TGTGCCAGCAGCTCACTAGCGGGGTCCACAGATACGCAGTATTTT
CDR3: CASSSLAGSTDTQYF

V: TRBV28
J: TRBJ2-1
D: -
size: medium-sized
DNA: TGTGCCAGCAGTAGTCAGTCGGGACCGGACTGGGATGAGCAGTTCTTC
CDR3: CASSSQSGPDWDEQFF

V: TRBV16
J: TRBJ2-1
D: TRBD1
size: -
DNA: TGTGCCAGCAGCCCGGAAACAGGGGGCGCGGGTAATGAGCAGTTCTTC
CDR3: CASSPETGGAGNEQFF